Listed here are 9 T cell receptor beta chains from one sample, sequenced in a study of monozygotic twins with inflammatory bowel disease. TCRdb reprocessed the 5' RACE reads, with one entry per CDR3 protein and no DNA. The listing contains some 99,000 distinct CDR3 sequences. The sample consisted of blood. These receptors all stem from a human donor with ulcerative colitis or Crohn's disease, or a healthy co-twin of an affected twin (not recorded which).

The chain carries TRBV30 and TRBJ1-1; the D gene TCRdb calls, TRBD1, cannot be checked with no DNA. Germline CDR1 and CDR2: GTSNPN and SVGIG (reference sequence). The CDR3 sequence is 13 residues long. Here the CDR3 reads CAWTPGFNTEAFF.

The J gene is TRBJ1-1, the V gene TRBV18; the TCRdb call, TRBD1, lacks DNA for checking. Germline assignment: CDR1 KGHSH and CDR2 LQKENI. The CDR3 has 16 amino acids. The CDR3 here is CASSSPRGARDTEAFF.

The rearrangement links TRBV12-3 or TRBV12-4 to TRBJ2-3; TCRdb indicates TRBD2, and absent DNA this call remains unverified. This CDR3 region has 15 residues. The CDR3 sequence: CASTLAGGPTDTQYF.

The V call is TRBV5-1, the J call TRBJ2-3; the TCRdb call, TRBD1, lacks DNA for checking. Germline V gene lookup returns CDR1 SGHRS and CDR2 YFSETQ. The CDR3 runs 13 residues. This CDR3 is CASRPERGDTQYF.

V and J are TRBV6-1 and TRBJ1-1; lacking DNA, the TRBD1 call made by TCRdb goes unchecked. CDR1 and CDR2 from the germline V gene are MNHNS and SASEGT. The length of the CDR3 is 14 residues. CDR3 region: CASSLGQVNTEAFF.

This chain connects TRBV12-3 or TRBV12-4 to TRBJ2-2; no DNA is available, so the TRBD1 call from TCRdb remains unchecked. The CDR3 extends over 15 amino acids. The CDR3 here is CASRTGGAGTGELFF.

V is TRBV5-1 and J is TRBJ2-1; TCRdb returns TRBD2, unconfirmable since there is no DNA. The CDR3 runs 14 residues. CDR1 is SGHRS and CDR2 is YFSETQ in the germline V gene. The CDR3 reads CASSLALEGNEQFF.

The rearrangement links TRBV6-1 to TRBJ1-5; the TCRdb D gene call, TRBD1, has no DNA to confirm it. The CDR3 is made up of 14 amino acids. Germline values: CDR1 MNHNS, CDR2 SASEGT. The CDR3 is CASIETGSNQPQHF.

This rearrangement joins TRBV12-3 or TRBV12-4 to TRBJ2-2; TCRdb indicates TRBD1, and absent DNA this call remains unverified. The CDR3 extends over 14 amino acids. CDR3 amino acids: CVSRLQGNTGELFF.